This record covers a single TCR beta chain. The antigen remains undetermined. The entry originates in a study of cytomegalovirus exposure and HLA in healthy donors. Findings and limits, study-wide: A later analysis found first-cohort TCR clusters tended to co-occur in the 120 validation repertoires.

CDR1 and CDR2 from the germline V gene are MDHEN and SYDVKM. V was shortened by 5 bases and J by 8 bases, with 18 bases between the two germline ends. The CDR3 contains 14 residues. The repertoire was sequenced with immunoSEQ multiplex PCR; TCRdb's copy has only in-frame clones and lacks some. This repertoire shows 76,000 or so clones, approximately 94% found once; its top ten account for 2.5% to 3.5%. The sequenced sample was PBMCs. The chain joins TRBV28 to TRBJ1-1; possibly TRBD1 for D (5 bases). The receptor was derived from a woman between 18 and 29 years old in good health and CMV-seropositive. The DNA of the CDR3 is TGTGCCAGCAGTACCGGGACTCTGAGTTCCGAAGCTTTCTTT. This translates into CASSTGTLSSEAFF.